One sample yielded the 17 T cell receptor beta chains listed below, sequenced in a study of blood T cell repertoires in COVID-19. Data came from immunoSEQ multiplex PCR; TCRdb stores just in-frame clones and leaves some out. The sample has about 87,000 clones, over 70% seen once; the top ten hold around 4.5%. Sequences were obtained from peripheral blood. Receptor source: a woman aged 45-60 years with acute or convalescent COVID-19.

The rearrangement uses TRBV6-2 or TRBV6-3 and TRBJ2-6; maybe TRBD2 (6 bases). This CDR3 contains 19 residues. Looked up from germline, CDR1 is MNHEY and CDR2 is SVGEGT. V lost 5 bases and J lost 2, with 22 bases in between. In DNA, the CDR3 is TGTGCCAGCAGTACCCTCAGGGCAGGGACTTTGGCTGGGGCCAACGTCCTGACTTTC. It yields the protein CASSTLRAGTLAGANVLTF.

This clone turned up a few times. V usage is TRBV2 and J usage is TRBJ1-4, with 9 bases that match TRBD1. The V gene's germline CDR1 is SNHLY and CDR2 FYNNEI. The CDR3 is 14 amino acids. V lost 8 bases to trimming and J lost 8 bases; unmatched junction nucleotides: 9. The CDR3, as DNA: TGTGCCAGCGGCCCGACAGGGGGGTACGAAAAACTGTTTTTT. Its protein product is CASGPTGGYEKLFF. The whole variable domain, remainder taken from reference TRBV2 and TRBJ1-4, is EPEVTQTPSHQVTQMGQEVILRCVPISNHLYFYWYRQILGQKVEFLVSFYNNEISEKSEIFDDQFSVERPDGSNFTLKIRSTKLEDSAMYFCASGPTGGYEKLFFGSGTQLSVL.

The J gene is TRBJ2-1, the V gene TRBV14, with D possibly matching TRBD2 (5 bases). In germline, CDR1 is SGHDN, CDR2 FVKESK. V dropped 4 bases and J dropped 5 bases, with 9 bases sitting between them. This CDR3 comprises 13 residues. The CDR3 bases are TGTGCCAGCAGCCGAGGGCTTAACAATGAGCAGTTCTTC. Protein product: CASSRGLNNEQFF.

V is TRBV5-1 and J is TRBJ1-2; D might be TRBD1 (6 bases). Germline V gene sequence: CDR1 SGHRS, CDR2 YFSETQ. V was cut by 5 bases and J by 3 bases, with 14 bases left in between. The CDR3 is 14 amino acids. DNA of the CDR3: TGCGCCAGCAGGTATACAGGGTTCGACTATGGCTACACCTTC. Translated, it gives CASRYTGFDYGYTF.

V and J are TRBV28 and TRBJ1-1; D remains unclear. The CDR3 spans 13 residues. Trimming removed 7 bases at V and 1 base at J, with 10 bases between. Germline lookup yields CDR1 MDHEN and CDR2 SYDVKM. The CDR3 sequence is CASMLTQNTEAFF. CDR3 bases: TGTGCCAGCATGCTGACTCAGAACACTGAAGCTTTCTTT.

The V and J genes are TRBV7-2 and TRBJ2-3, with 7 bases fitting TRBD2. The germline CDR1 and CDR2 sequences are SGHTA and FQGNSA. V shed 4 bases, J shed 3 bases, and the junction held 7 bases outside the gene matches. The CDR3 covers 15 residues. This CDR3 reads CASSSTSAGTDTQYF. The CDR3 DNA is TGTGCCAGCAGCTCAACTAGCGCAGGAACAGATACGCAGTATTTT.

The genes are TRBV7-2 and TRBJ2-3, with D perhaps TRBD1 (6 bases). Germline V gene data show CDR1 as SGHTA and CDR2 as FQGNSA. The V end lost 1 base, the J end lost 2 bases, and 10 bases lay between the germline ends. This CDR3 is 15 amino acids long. CDR3 in amino acids: CASSLGQGSTDTQYF. The CDR3 nucleotides read TGTGCCAGCAGCTTAGGCCAGGGGTCCACAGATACGCAGTATTTT.

This clone was recorded a few times. The chain employs TRBV25-1 and TRBJ1-1; TRBD1 might be the D (6 bases). The CDR3 covers 13 residues. The V gene's germline CDR1 is MGHDK and CDR2 SYGVNS. Trimming took off 10 bases at V and 2 bases at J, with 14 bases between the two ends. The CDR3 spells CATTTGANTEAFF. The CDR3 nucleotides are TGTGCCACGACGACAGGAGCCAACACTGAAGCTTTCTTT.

The chain employs TRBV10-3 and TRBJ2-7; 7 nucleotides align to TRBD2. J gave up 4 bases and V 3 bases, and 9 bases lay outside the gene matches. CDR1 is ENHRY and CDR2 is SYGVKD in the germline V gene. This CDR3 has 15 residues. The CDR3 is CAISDYRDYGYEQYF. CDR3 DNA sequence: TGTGCCATCAGTGATTACCGGGACTATGGTTACGAGCAGTACTTC.

The chain carries TRBV3-1 (or the pseudogene TRBV3-2) and TRBJ1-3; 8 bases map to TRBD1. The CDR3 consists of 20 residues. Per germline, CDR1 LGHDT and CDR2 YNNKEL (reference sequence). The V and J ends lost 0 bases and 0 bases, in that order; junction bases with no gene match: 13. CDR3 sequence: CASSQDFPGGAQSSGNTIYF. CDR3 DNA: TGTGCCAGCAGCCAAGATTTTCCAGGGGGCGCGCAGAGCTCTGGAAACACCATATATTTT.

The genes are TRBV18 and TRBJ1-3; D is perhaps TRBD1 (5 bases). Trimming pared 0 bases from V and 2 bases from J, leaving 11 bases between. Germline CDR1 is KGHSH and CDR2 is LQKENI. The CDR3 runs 16 residues. The CDR3: CASSPPGSGAGNTIYF. The CDR3 nucleotides read TGTGCCAGCTCACCACCGGGATCGGGGGCTGGAAACACCATATATTTT.

The CDR3 spells CASRQEQGAGELFF. DNA of the CDR3: TGCGCCAGCAGGCAGGAACAAGGGGCCGGGGAGCTGTTTTTT. The genes are TRBV5-1 and TRBJ2-2, with TRBD1 as a possible D gene (5 bases). Germline V gene lookup returns CDR1 SGHRS and CDR2 YFSETQ. The V end was cut by 5 bases, the J end by 6 bases, with 14 bases between. The CDR3 contains 14 residues.

This clone was picked up a small number of times. This chain uses TRBV19 with TRBJ2-1; 12 bases map to TRBD1. From germline, CDR1 is LNHDA and CDR2 SQIVND (reference sequence). The J segment lost 9 bases and the V segment lost 8 bases, leaving 8 bases of the junction unmatched. This CDR3 spans 14 amino acids. The chain's CDR3 is CASAPGQGASEQFF. Here the CDR3 DNA reads TGTGCCAGTGCACCGGGACAGGGGGCATCTGAGCAGTTCTTC. The whole variable domain, filled in from reference TRBV19 and TRBJ2-1, reads DGGITQSPKYLFRKEGQNVTLSCEQNLNHDAMYWYRQDPGQGLRLIYYSQIVNDFQKGDIAEGYSVSREKKESFPLTVTSAQKNPTAFYLCASAPGQGASEQFFGPGTRLTVL.

V is TRBV7-9 and J is TRBJ2-1, with 7 bases matching TRBD1. V trimming: 1 base; J trimming: 0 bases; junction bases outside the gene matches: 3. The CDR3 sequence is 16 residues long. Germline V gene lookup returns CDR1 SEHNR and CDR2 FQNEAQ (reference sequence). This chain's CDR3 is CASSLVRDSSYNEQFF. DNA of the CDR3: TGTGCCAGCAGCTTAGTAAGGGACAGCTCCTACAATGAGCAGTTCTTC.

This clone turned up a few times. V is TRBV23-1 and J is TRBJ1-1; the D is unclear. TRBV23-1 has ORF status, its function being uncertain. CDR3 length: 15 amino acids. Trimming took off 7 bases at V and 4 bases at J, with 19 bases between the two ends. In DNA form, the CDR3 reads TGCGCCAGCACTCGACCGTTGGAGGAAAGCACTGAAGCTTTCTTT. Its protein is CASTRPLEESTEAFF.

This clone appeared once. This chain's CDR3 is CASSPNSGGLTDTQYF. The CDR3 DNA reads TGTGCCAGCAGTCCCAATAGCGGGGGGCTAACAGATACGCAGTATTTT. The chain carries TRBV28 and TRBJ2-3; TRBD2 matches at 10 bases. Germline V CDR1 and CDR2: MDHEN, SYDVKM. The CDR3 loop spans 16 amino acids. With 5 bases clipped from V and 3 bases from J, the junction kept 8 bases outside the gene matches. Based on the CDR3 plus reference TRBV28 and TRBJ2-3, the full variable domain is DVKVTQSSRYLVKRTGEKVFLECVQDMDHENMFWYRQDPGLGLRLIYFSYDVKMKEKGDIPEGYSVSREKKERFSLILESASTNQTSMYLCASSPNSGGLTDTQYFGPGTRLTVL.

The V and J genes are TRBV12-3 or TRBV12-4 and TRBJ1-1, with TRBD1 as a possible D gene (6 bases). The CDR3 has 13 amino acids. Trimming shortened V by 5 bases and J by 6 bases, and 13 bases separated the two germline ends. CDR3 nucleotide sequence: TGTGCCAGCAGTCACAGGGTCGGGGCTGAAGCTTTCTTT. Amino acid sequence: CASSHRVGAEAFF.